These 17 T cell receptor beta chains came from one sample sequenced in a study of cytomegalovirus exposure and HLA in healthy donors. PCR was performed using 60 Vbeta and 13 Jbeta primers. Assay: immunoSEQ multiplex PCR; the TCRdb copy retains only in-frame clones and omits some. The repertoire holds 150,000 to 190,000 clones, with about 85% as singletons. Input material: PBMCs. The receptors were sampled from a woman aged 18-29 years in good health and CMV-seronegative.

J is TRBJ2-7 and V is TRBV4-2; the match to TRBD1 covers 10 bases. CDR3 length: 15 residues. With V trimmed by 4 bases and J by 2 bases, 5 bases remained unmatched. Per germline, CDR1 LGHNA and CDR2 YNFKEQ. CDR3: CASSLDRGQTYEQYF. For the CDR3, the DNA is TGTGCCAGCAGCCTCGACAGGGGGCAAACCTACGAGCAGTACTTC.

The CDR3 loop reads CASSPDKIGTRGDQYF. CDR3 DNA: TGTGCCAGCAGCCCCGACAAAATCGGGACTCGGGGGGACCAGTACTTC. V usage is TRBV4-2 and J usage is TRBJ2-5; 7 bases agree with TRBD2. Germline assignment: CDR1 LGHNA and CDR2 YNFKEQ. V trimming: 4 bases; J trimming: 10 bases; junction bases outside the gene matches: 18. The CDR3 extends over 16 amino acids.

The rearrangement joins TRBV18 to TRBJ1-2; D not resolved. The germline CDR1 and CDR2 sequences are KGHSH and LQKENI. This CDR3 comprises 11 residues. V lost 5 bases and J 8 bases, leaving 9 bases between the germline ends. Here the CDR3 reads CASSGAGGYTF. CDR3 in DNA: TGTGCCAGCTCAGGAGCGGGCGGCTACACCTTC.

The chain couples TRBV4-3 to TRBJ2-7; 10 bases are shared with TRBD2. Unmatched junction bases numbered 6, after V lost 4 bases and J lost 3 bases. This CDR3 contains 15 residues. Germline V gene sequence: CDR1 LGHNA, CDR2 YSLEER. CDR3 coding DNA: TGCGCCAGCAGCCCCCGGACTAGCGGACACTACGAGCAGTACTTC. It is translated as CASSPRTSGHYEQYF.

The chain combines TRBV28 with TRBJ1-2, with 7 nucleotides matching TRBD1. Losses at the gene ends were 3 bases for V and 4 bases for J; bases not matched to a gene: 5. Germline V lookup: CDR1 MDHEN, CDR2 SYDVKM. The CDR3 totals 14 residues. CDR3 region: CASSFRGGRYGYTF. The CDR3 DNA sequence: TGTGCCAGCAGTTTTAGAGGGGGCCGCTATGGCTACACCTTC.

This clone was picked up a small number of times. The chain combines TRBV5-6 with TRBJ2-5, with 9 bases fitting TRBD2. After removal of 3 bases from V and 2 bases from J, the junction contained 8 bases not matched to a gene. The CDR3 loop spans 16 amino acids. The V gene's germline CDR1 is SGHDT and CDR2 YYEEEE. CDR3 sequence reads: CASSSRLAGDQETQYF. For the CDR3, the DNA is TGTGCCAGCAGCTCCAGATTAGCGGGGGATCAAGAGACCCAGTACTTC.

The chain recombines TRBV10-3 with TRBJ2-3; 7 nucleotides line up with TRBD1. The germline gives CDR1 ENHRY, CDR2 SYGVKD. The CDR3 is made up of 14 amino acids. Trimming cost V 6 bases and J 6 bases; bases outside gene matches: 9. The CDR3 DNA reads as TGTGCCATCAGGAGCCCTATACAGGGGGATACGCAGTATTTT. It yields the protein CAIRSPIQGDTQYF.

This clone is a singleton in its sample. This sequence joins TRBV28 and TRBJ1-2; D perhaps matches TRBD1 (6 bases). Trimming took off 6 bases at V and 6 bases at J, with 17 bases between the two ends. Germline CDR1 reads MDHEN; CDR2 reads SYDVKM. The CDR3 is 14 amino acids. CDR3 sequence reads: CASRITGSPHGYTF. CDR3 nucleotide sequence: TGTGCCAGCAGGATTACAGGGTCTCCCCATGGCTACACCTTC.

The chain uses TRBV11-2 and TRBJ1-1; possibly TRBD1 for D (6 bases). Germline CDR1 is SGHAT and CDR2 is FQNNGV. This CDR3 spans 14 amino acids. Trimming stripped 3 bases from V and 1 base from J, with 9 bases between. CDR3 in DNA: TGTGCCAGCAGCTTCAGGGGCGAGAACACTGAAGCTTTCTTT. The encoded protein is CASSFRGENTEAFF.

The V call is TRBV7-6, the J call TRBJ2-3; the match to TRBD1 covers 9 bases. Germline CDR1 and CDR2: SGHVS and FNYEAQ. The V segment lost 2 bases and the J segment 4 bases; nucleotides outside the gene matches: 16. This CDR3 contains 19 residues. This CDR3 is CASSLPKDRGRSSPDTQYF. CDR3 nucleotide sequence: TGTGCCAGCAGCTTACCCAAGGACAGGGGAAGGTCAAGCCCAGATACGCAGTATTTT. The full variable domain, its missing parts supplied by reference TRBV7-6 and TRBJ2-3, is GAGVSQSPRYKVTKRGQDVALRCDPISGHVSLYWYRQALGQGPEFLTYFNYEAQQDKSGLPNDRFSAERPEGSISTLTIQRTEQRDSAMYRCASSLPKDRGRSSPDTQYFGPGTRLTVL.

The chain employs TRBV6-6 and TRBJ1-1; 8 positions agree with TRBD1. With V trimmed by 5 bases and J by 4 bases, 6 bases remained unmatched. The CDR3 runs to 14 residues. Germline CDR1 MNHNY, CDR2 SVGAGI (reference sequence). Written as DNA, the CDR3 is TGTGCCAGCAGTCAATGGACAGGGTCCACTGAAGCTTTCTTT. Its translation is CASSQWTGSTEAFF.

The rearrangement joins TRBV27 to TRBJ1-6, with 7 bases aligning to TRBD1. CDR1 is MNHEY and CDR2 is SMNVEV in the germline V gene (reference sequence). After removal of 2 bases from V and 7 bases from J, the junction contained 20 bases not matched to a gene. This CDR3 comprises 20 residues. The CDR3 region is CASSLLRPTGLLLYNSPLHF. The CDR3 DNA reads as TGTGCCAGCAGTTTACTCCGCCCGACAGGGCTTTTACTGTACAATTCACCCCTCCACTTT.

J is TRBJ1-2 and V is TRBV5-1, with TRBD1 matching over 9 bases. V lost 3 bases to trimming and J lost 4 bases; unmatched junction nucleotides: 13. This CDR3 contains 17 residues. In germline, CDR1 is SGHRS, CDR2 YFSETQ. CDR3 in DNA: TGCGCCAGCAGCTCGCTAGGAAGACAGGGGGGGCTCTATGGCTACACCTTC. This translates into CASSSLGRQGGLYGYTF.

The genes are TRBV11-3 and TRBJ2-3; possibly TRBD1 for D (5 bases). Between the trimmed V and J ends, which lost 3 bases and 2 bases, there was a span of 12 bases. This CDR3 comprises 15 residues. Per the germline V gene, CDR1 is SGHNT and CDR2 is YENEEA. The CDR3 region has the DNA TGTGCCAGCAGCTTGTCAGGGAACCCCACAGATACGCAGTATTTT. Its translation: CASSLSGNPTDTQYF.

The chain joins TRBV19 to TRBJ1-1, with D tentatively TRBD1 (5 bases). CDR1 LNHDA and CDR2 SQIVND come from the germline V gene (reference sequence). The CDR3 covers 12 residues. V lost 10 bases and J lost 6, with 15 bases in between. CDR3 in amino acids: CATDGGYAEAFF. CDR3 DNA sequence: TGTGCCACGGATGGGGGGTACGCTGAAGCTTTCTTT.

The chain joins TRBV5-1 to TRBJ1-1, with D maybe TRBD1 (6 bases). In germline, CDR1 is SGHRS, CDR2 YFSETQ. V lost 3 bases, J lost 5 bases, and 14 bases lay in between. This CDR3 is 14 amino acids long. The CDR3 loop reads CASSWGGAGTEAFF. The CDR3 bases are TGCGCCAGCAGCTGGGGGGGGGCCGGGACTGAAGCTTTCTTT.

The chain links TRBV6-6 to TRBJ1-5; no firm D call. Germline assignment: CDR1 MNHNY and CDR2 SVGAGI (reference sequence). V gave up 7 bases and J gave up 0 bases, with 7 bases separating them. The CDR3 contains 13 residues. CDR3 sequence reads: CASTEYSNQPQHF. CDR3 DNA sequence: TGTGCCAGCACGGAGTATAGCAATCAGCCCCAGCATTTT.